The present entry profiles one T cell receptor (beta chain) with its context. The entry originates in a study of blood T cell repertoires in COVID-19. Study background: COVID-19 samples, acute and convalescent, were from the United States, Italy and Spain. T cells, B-cell-depleted T cells, or PBMCs provided the cDNA or gDNA that served as material.

Original handling: For nucleated cells, counts were estimated from reference gene primer amplification. Assay: immunoSEQ multiplex PCR; the TCRdb copy retains only in-frame clones and omits some. That table supplies the V and J calls and clone size; D and trimming were determined from the DNA. The sample consists of 200,000 to 250,000 clones, over 80% of them appearing once. V shed 1 base and J 4 bases; nucleotides not matched to a gene: 12. Germline CDR1 and CDR2: LNHNV and YYDKDF (reference sequence). The CDR3 is made up of 18 amino acids. The receptor's source is a woman aged 60-75 years with active or convalescent COVID-19. The chain is built from TRBV15 and TRBJ2-3, with 9 positions matching TRBD2. The sequenced material came from peripheral blood. The CDR3 here is CATSRAPPAGGGPDTQYF. The CDR3 bases are TGTGCCACCAGCAGAGCGCCCCCTGCGGGGGGGGGCCCAGATACGCAGTATTTT.